Listed below are T cell receptor beta chains from one sample, sequenced in a study of radiotherapy plus CTLA-4 blockade in lung cancer. Libraries were prepared by immunoSEQ multiplex PCR; TCRdb keeps only in-frame clonotypes and omits some of them. Of 78,000 or so clones listed, approximately 86% were seen once; the top ten hold 0.87%. The starting material was peripheral blood, obtained from a patient treated with radiotherapy plus ipilimumab. These receptors all come from a human donor with non-small cell lung cancer who had stable disease on radiotherapy plus ipilimumab. Each CDR3 is given with its conserved first and last residue. D genes are given only for firm matches. Clone size, where shown, is once, few, many, or a class for clones that have expanded.

CDR3 | DNA | V | length | J | size | D
CASRGPTGELFF | TGTGCCAGCCGGGGGCCCACCGGGGAGCTGTTTTTT | TRBV5-4 | 12 | TRBJ2-2 | NA | NA
CSARASGISFF | TGCAGTGCTAGAGCCAGCGGGATTTCGTTCTTC | TRBV20-1 | 11 | TRBJ2-1 | NA | TRBD2
CASSPRGSAYEQYF | TGCGCCAGCAGCCCCCGGGGGTCCGCCTACGAGCAGTACTTC | TRBV5-1 | 14 | TRBJ2-7 | NA | NA
CASSPGTGGYGYTF | TGTGCCAGCTCACCAGGGACAGGGGGCTATGGCTACACCTTC | TRBV18 | 14 | TRBJ1-2 | NA | TRBD1
CASSPQAGRVYGYTF | TGTGCCAGCAGCCCTCAAGCTGGGAGGGTCTATGGCTACACCTTC | TRBV14 | 15 | TRBJ1-2 | NA | NA
CASSSQPPGQGSREQFF | TGCGCCAGCAGCTCGCAACCGCCCGGACAGGGATCACGCGAGCAGTTCTTC | TRBV5-1 | 17 | TRBJ2-1 | NA | TRBD1
CASSDRAGGSYEQYF | TGCGCCAGCAGTGACAGGGCGGGTGGCTCCTACGAGCAGTACTTC | TRBV5-1 | 15 | TRBJ2-7 | NA | TRBD1
CASSVGGAGREQFF | TGTGCCAGCAGTGTAGGGGGAGCGGGAAGGGAGCAGTTCTTC | TRBV2 | 14 | TRBJ2-1 | NA | NA
CASRAIADWSNEQFF | TGTGCCAGCAGAGCGATTGCAGATTGGAGCAATGAGCAGTTCTTC | TRBV6-5 | 15 | TRBJ2-1 | once | NA
CASSFTVSNGYTF | TGCGCCAGCAGCTTTACAGTCAGCAATGGCTACACCTTC | TRBV5-1 | 13 | TRBJ1-2 | NA | NA
CASSQEGGLAPHQPQHF | TGTGCCAGCAGCCAAGAAGGGGGCTTGGCACCCCATCAGCCCCAGCATTTT | TRBV4-2 | 17 | TRBJ1-5 | NA | TRBD1
CASSRSATDHYGYTF | TGTGCCAGCAGCCGCTCAGCGACGGACCACTATGGCTACACCTTC | TRBV7-2 | 15 | TRBJ1-2 | NA | NA
CASSPGREGQPQHF | TGTGCCAGCTCACCCGGCAGGGAAGGTCAGCCCCAGCATTTT | TRBV18 | 14 | TRBJ1-5 | NA | NA
CAWEKNGDTIYF | TGTGCCTGGGAAAAAAATGGAGACACCATATATTTT | TRBV30 | 12 | TRBJ1-3 | NA | NA
CASSSTKGADTQYF | TGTGCCAGCAGCTCGACGAAGGGGGCAGATACGCAGTATTTT | TRBV5-6 | 14 | TRBJ2-3 | NA | NA
CSVATSPSSYNEQFF | TGCAGCGTTGCGACTAGCCCAAGCTCCTACAATGAGCAGTTCTTC | TRBV29-1 | 15 | TRBJ2-1 | NA | TRBD2
CASSFQRGDTDTQYF | TGTGCCAGCAGCTTCCAGCGGGGGGATACAGATACGCAGTATTTT | TRBV5-4 | 15 | TRBJ2-3 | NA | TRBD2
CASTEDRGTGNTIYF | TGTGCCAGTACCGAGGACAGGGGAACTGGAAACACCATATATTTT | TRBV19 | 15 | TRBJ1-3 | NA | TRBD1
CASSHEGRVTEAFF | TGCGCCAGCAGCCATGAGGGGAGAGTCACTGAAGCTTTCTTT | TRBV4-1 | 14 | TRBJ1-1 | NA | NA
CASSPGHHSGNTIYF | TGTGCCAGCAGCCCGGGACACCACTCTGGAAACACCATATATTTT | TRBV11-2 | 15 | TRBJ1-3 | NA | NA
CASSPTRAENNSPLHF | TGTGCCAGCAGCCCGACGCGGGCAGAGAATAATTCACCCCTCCACTTT | TRBV7-3 | 16 | TRBJ1-6 | NA | NA
CASSLGGRSSTDTQYF | TGTGCCAGCAGTTTAGGGGGCAGGTCTAGCACAGATACGCAGTATTTT | TRBV27 | 16 | TRBJ2-3 | NA | NA
CASSYSKGFGQETQYF | TGTGCCAGCAGTTATAGTAAGGGGTTTGGGCAAGAGACCCAGTACTTC | TRBV6-5 | 16 | TRBJ2-5 | NA | NA
CAVPGGKRGGELFF | TGTGCCGTCCCGGGGGGAAAGCGAGGCGGGGAGCTGTTTTTT | TRBV28 | 14 | TRBJ2-2 | NA | TRBD2
CASISGRTGVDTEAFF | TGTGCCAGCATCTCCGGGAGGACAGGGGTGGACACTGAAGCTTTCTTT | TRBV6-6 | 16 | TRBJ1-1 | NA | TRBD1
CASSLVPRNEQFF | TGTGCCAGCAGCTTGGTCCCCCGCAATGAGCAGTTCTTC | TRBV5-5 | 13 | TRBJ2-1 | NA | NA
CASRRQGVQEQYF | TGTGCCAGCAGGCGACAGGGAGTTCAAGAGCAGTACTTC | TRBV14 | 13 | TRBJ2-7 | NA | TRBD1
CASRESWGLVGEKLFF | TGTGCCAGCAGGGAATCGTGGGGGCTGGTTGGTGAAAAACTGTTTTTT | TRBV6-1 | 16 | TRBJ1-4 | NA | NA
CASSQLAGGSHEQYF | TGTGCCAGCAGCCAGCTAGCGGGGGGATCACACGAGCAGTACTTC | TRBV6-4 | 15 | TRBJ2-7 | NA | TRBD2
CASSLFLAGIQFYNEQFF | TGTGCCAGCAGCTTGTTTCTAGCGGGGATTCAATTCTACAATGAGCAGTTCTTC | TRBV5-4 | 18 | TRBJ2-1 | NA | TRBD2
CASRGTDISNQPQHF | TGTGCCAGCAGGGGGACAGACATTAGCAATCAGCCCCAGCATTTT | TRBV6-6 | 15 | TRBJ1-5 | once | TRBD1
CASSSTLGLAVSYEQYF | TGTGCCAGCAGTAGCACCCTGGGACTAGCGGTATCCTACGAGCAGTACTTC | TRBV7-9 | 17 | TRBJ2-7 | few | TRBD2
CASTGALRPGNTIYF | TGTGCCAGCACAGGGGCCTTGAGGCCTGGAAACACCATATATTTT | TRBV6-1 | 15 | TRBJ1-3 | NA | NA
CASSSRLAGVLSTGELFF | TGTGCCAGCAGCAGCCGACTAGCGGGAGTCCTAAGCACCGGGGAGCTGTTTTTT | TRBV9 | 18 | TRBJ2-2 | few | TRBD2
CASTKPRDPKTLHNEQFF | TGTGCCAGCACTAAGCCCCGGGACCCAAAAACATTGCACAATGAGCAGTTCTTC | TRBV28 | 18 | TRBJ2-1 | NA | NA
CASSSSTRDEQFF | TGTGCCAGCAGCTCGTCAACGAGGGATGAGCAGTTCTTC | TRBV5-4 | 13 | TRBJ2-1 | NA | NA
CASSEVRTGQETQYF | TGTGCCAGCAGTGAGGTTAGGACAGGGCAAGAGACCCAGTACTTC | TRBV6-1 | 15 | TRBJ2-5 | NA | TRBD1
CASRLGIGELFF | TGCGCCAGCAGGTTGGGAATCGGGGAGCTGTTTTTT | TRBV5-1 | 12 | TRBJ2-2 | NA | NA
CASSEDSRGYAF | TGCGCCAGCAGTGAGGACTCGCGGGGCTACGCCTTC | TRBV10-2 | 12 | TRBJ1-2 | NA | NA
CSVIRDSRMNTEAFF | TGCAGCGTCATCCGGGACAGCAGAATGAACACTGAAGCTTTCTTT | TRBV29-1 | 15 | TRBJ1-1 | NA | TRBD1